The present entry profiles one T cell receptor beta chain with its context. The antigen it binds to is not known. It has no much larger one-base neighbor in the sample; base qualities were not kept. From the cysteine through the phenylalanine, the CDR3 covers 13 amino acids. Of the read, only the CDR3 DNA is kept; its 39 bases are in frame from base 1. Reading the germline V gene gives CDR1 SGHDT and CDR2 YYEEEE. V is cut by 5 bases and J by 2 bases, and the space between the germline ends is 9 bases. The sample belongs to a study of OX40 agonist ivuxolimab in advanced cancers. Describing the broader study: Ivuxolimab was a fully human IgG2 agonistic monoclonal antibody targeting the costimulatory receptor OX40 (CD134). Intravenous ivuxolimab was administered to patients every 2 weeks at six dose levels: 0.01, 0.1, 0.3, 1.5, 3 and 10 mg/kg. Of the roughly 54 patients in dose escalation, some 19 had hepatocellular carcinoma, some 15 had melanoma, 9 had renal cell carcinoma and 9 had head and neck cancer. A male proportion of approximately 83% and a mean age of approximately 60 years, ranging from roughly 20 to 80, were recorded for the dose-escalation cohort. Prior anti-PD-1, anti-PD-L1 or anti-CTLA-4 therapy was permitted, and checkpoint inhibitors had been received by about 37% of dose-escalation patients. Partial responses were achieved by three dose-escalation patients, of whom one had hepatocellular carcinoma and two had cutaneous melanoma. Peripheral TCRbeta sequencing was intended to test whether TCR sequence diversity was altered and clonal T-cell expansion was caused by ivuxolimab. The paper describes the monotherapy dose-escalation part (N of about 52 patients) of the phase I trial of ivuxolimab.

The trial excluded patients who had a history of autoimmune disease or who were on systemic immunosuppression. Peripheral blood for TCR sequencing was drawn from every dose cohort at baseline, at cycle 4 day 1 and at cycle 7 day 1. The samples were drawn from a first-in-human, open-label, multicenter phase I dose-escalation trial of ivuxolimab. Adults with locally advanced or metastatic melanoma, renal cell carcinoma, hepatocellular carcinoma or head and neck squamous cell carcinoma were enrolled in the trial. CD4+ and CD8+ T cells were sorted separately from peripheral blood before TCR sequencing. To sequence the TCRbeta CDR3 region, genomic DNA was isolated from the sorted cells. The immunoSEQ Assay was used to sequence the TCRbeta CDR3 regions. Sourced from immuneACCESS, this table was stored by TCRdb with only in-frame sequences that have V and J called. A share of the clones is absent; for the studies checked, an unresolved V gene accounts for under half, and the remainder has no known explanation. This sample is represented by tens of thousands of clones; around 90% of them were singletons. The ten largest clones take up roughly 1.1% of the sample.

Overall study outcomes, separate from this receptor: After ivuxolimab, CD8+ T cells had more expanded clones than CD4+ T cells on average. Low levels of normalized T-cell clonal expansion were also seen in some patients who did not respond. Antigen specificity was not determined for the clonally expanded peripheral T cells. In the 0.1-3.0 mg/kg groups, partial responders were among the patients with the lowest normalized peripheral clonal expansion, particularly in CD8+ T cells. Clonal expansion of both CD4+ and CD8+ blood T cells was observed from baseline to week 6 at doses 0.1 to 3.0 mg/kg.

The clonotype comes from an adult with an advanced solid tumor such as melanoma, head and neck, liver or kidney cancer. The sequences come from CD4+ or CD8+ T cells sorted from blood, collected in a trial of the OX40 agonist ivuxolimab. This receptor chain uses TRBV5-6 and TRBJ2-3; there is no confident call for the D gene. The DNA reads as follows: TGTGCCAGCAGGGGTGGTCTCACAGATACGCAGTATTTT. Its protein product is CASRGGLTDTQYF.